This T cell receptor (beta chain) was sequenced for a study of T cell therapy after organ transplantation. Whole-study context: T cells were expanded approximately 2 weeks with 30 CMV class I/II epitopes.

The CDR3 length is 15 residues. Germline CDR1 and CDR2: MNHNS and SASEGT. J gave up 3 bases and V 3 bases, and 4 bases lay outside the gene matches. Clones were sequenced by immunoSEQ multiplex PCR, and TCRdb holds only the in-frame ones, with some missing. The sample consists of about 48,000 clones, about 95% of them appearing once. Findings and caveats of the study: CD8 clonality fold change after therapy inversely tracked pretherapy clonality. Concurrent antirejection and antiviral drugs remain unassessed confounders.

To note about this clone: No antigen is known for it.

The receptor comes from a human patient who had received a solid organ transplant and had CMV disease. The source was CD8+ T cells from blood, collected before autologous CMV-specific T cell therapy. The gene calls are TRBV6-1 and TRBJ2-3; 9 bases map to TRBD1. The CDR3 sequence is CASSEDRGTTDTQYF. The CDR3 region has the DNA TGTGCCAGCAGTGAGGACAGGGGAACGACAGATACGCAGTATTTT.